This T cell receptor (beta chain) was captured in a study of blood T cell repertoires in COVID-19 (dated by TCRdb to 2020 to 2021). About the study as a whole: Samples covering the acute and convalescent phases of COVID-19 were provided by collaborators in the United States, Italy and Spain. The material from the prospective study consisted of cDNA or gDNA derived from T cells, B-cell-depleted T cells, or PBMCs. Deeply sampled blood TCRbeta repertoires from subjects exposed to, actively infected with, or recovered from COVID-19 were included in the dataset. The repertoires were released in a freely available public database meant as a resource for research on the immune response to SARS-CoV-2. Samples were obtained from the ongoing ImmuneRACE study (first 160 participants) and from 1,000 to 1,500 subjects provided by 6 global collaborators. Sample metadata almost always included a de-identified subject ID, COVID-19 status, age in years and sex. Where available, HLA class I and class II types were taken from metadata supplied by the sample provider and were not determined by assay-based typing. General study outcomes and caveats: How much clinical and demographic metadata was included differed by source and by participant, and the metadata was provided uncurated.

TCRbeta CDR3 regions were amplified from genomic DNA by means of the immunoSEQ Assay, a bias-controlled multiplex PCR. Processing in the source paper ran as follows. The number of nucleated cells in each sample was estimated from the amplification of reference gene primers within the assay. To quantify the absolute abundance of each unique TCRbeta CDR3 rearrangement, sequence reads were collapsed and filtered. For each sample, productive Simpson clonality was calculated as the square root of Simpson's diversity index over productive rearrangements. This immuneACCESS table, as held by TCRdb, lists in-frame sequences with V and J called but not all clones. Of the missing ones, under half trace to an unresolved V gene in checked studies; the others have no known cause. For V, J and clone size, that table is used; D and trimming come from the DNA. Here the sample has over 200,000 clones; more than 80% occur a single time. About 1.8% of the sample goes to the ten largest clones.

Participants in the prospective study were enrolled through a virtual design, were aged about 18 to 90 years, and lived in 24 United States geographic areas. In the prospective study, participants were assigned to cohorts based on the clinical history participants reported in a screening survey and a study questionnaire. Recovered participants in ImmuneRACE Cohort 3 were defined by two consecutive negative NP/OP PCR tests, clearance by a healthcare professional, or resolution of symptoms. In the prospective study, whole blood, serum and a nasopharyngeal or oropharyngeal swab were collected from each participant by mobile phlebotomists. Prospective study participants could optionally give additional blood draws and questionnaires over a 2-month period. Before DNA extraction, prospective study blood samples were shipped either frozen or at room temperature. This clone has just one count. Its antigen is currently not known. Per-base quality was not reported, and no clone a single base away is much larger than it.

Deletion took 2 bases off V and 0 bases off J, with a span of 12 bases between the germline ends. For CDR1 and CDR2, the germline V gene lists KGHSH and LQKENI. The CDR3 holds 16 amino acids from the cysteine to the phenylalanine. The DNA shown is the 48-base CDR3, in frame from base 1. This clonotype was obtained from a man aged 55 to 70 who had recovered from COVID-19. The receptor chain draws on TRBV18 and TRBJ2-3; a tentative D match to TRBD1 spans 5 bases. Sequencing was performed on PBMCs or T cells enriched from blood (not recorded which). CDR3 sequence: CASSPTGQSSTDTQYF. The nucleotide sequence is TGTGCCAGCTCACCAACAGGCCAATCTAGCACAGATACGCAGTATTTT.